The entry that follows covers one T cell receptor (beta chain) sequence. Its specificity is unknown. The CDR3 runs to 14 residues. V shed 8 bases, J shed 4 bases, and the junction held 10 bases outside the gene matches. The germline V gene encodes CDR1 MNHEY and CDR2 SVGAGI. The PCR was carried out with 60 Vbeta primers and 13 Jbeta primers. TCRdb's copy holds only in-frame clones and misses some; the assay was immunoSEQ multiplex PCR. The data show under 200,000 clones, with approximately 84% seen just once and 6.3% held by the top ten. These data are taken from a study of cytomegalovirus exposure and HLA in healthy donors. Study outcomes and limitations: In vitro checks showed that three CMV-associated chains really do target CMV antigens. A later analysis reportedly found that, within productive TCRs, an Asian-associated ancestry cluster had fewer N-insertions than the mean observed across the approximately 600 donors. The authors later found most CMV-associated TCR beta chains appeared HLA-restricted.

The material sequenced was PBMCs. The TCR was taken from a male donor in good health and CMV-seropositive. The V gene is TRBV6-5, the J gene TRBJ2-7, with 8 bases matching TRBD1. Here the CDR3 DNA reads TGTGCCAGCTCCCATCGAACAGGGGGGTACGAGCAGTACTTC. This sequence encodes CASSHRTGGYEQYF.